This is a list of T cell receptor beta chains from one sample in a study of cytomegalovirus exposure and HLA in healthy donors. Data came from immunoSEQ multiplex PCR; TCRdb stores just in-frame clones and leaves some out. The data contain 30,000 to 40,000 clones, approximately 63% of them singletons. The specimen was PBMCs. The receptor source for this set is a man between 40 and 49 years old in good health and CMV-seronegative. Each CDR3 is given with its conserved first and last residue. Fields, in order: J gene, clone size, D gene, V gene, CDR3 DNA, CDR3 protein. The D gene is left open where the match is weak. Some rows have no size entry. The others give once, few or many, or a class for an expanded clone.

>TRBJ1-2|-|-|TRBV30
TGTGCCTGGAGTGGACAGTCTCATGGAGGCTACACCTTC
CAWSGQSHGGYTF
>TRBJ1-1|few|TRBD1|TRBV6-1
TGTGCCAGCAGTGCCTTCACAGGGGGCACTGAAGCTTTCTTT
CASSAFTGGTEAFF
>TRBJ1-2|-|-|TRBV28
TGTGCCAGCAGTTCCTCAGACAGGTACACCTTC
CASSSSDRYTF
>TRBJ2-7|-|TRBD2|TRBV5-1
TGCGCCAGCAGCTGGACTAGCGACGAGCAGTACTTC
CASSWTSDEQYF
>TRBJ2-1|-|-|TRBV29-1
TGCAGCGTGCTCCCAGGAGGGTCACCCAATGAGCAGTTCTTC
CSVLPGGSPNEQFF
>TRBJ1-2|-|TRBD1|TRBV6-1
TGTGCCAGCAGTGTAGGACAGGGGCAGAGCTATGGCTACACCTTC
CASSVGQGQSYGYTF
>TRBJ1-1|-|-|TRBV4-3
TGCGCCAGCAGCCAACAGGGTCTGAACACTGAAGCTTTCTTT
CASSQQGLNTEAFF
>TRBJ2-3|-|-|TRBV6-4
TGTGCCAGCAGTGAGGACCCGGGGGGCAGGGATACGCAGTATTTT
CASSEDPGGRDTQYF
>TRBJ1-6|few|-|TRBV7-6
TGTGCCAGCAGCTCTTACTTCTCCCCCCTCCACTTT
CASSSYFSPLHF
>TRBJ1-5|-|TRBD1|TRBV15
TGTGCCACCAGCCCAGACAGGGGGATTCAGCCCCAGCATTTT
CATSPDRGIQPQHF
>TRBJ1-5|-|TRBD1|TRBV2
TGTGCCAGCAGGGGGGACAGGCCTAATCAGCCCCAGCATTTT
CASRGDRPNQPQHF
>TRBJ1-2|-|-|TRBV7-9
TGTGCCAGCAGCTTAGCGCGCCGTCCTGACTACACCTTC
CASSLARRPDYTF
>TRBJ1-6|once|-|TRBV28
TGTGCCAGCAGCACGGATTCACCCCTCCACTTT
CASSTDSPLHF
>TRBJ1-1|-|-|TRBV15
TGTGCCACCAGCAGAGATCGGGGGGGCACTGAAGCTTTCTTT
CATSRDRGGTEAFF
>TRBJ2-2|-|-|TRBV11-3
TGTGCCAGCAGCTCGGACAGCCGAGGGACCGGGGAGCTGTTTTTT
CASSSDSRGTGELFF
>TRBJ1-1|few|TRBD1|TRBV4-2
TGTGCCAGCAGCCAAGCGGACAGGGGGGGTGCGGGGTACACTGAAGCTTTCTTT
CASSQADRGGAGYTEAFF
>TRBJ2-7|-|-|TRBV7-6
TGTGCCAGCAGCCGGACATCCCCGGACGAGCAGTACTTC
CASSRTSPDEQYF
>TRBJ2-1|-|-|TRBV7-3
TGTGCCAGCAGCTTAGGGCAGGGCAACAATGAGCAGTTCTTC
CASSLGQGNNEQFF
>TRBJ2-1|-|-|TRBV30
TGTGCCTGGAGTGTAAAGGGGCGGAGCAGGAATGAGCAGTTCTTC
CAWSVKGRSRNEQFF
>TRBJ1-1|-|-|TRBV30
TGTGCCTGGAGTCCAACTGAAGCTTTCTTT
CAWSPTEAFF
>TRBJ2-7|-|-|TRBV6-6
TGTGCCAGCAGTTACTCAAAGGGAGGGGGGAGGAACGAGCAGTACTTC
CASSYSKGGGRNEQYF
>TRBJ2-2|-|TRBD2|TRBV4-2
TGTGCCAGCAGCCAACCCGGGGGGGCCGCGACCGGGGAGCTGTTTTTT
CASSQPGGAATGELFF
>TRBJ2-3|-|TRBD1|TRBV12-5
TGTGCTAGTGGTCTAAGGGGGCCCCCAGATACGCAGTATTTT
CASGLRGPPDTQYF
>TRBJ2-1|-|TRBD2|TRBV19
TGTGCCAGTAGGGAACTAGCGAACAATGAGCAGTTCTTC
CASRELANNEQFF
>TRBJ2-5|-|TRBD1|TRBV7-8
TGTGCCAGCAGCTTAAGTTCGGGACAGGCGCAGGAGACCCAGTACTTC
CASSLSSGQAQETQYF
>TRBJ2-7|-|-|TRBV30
TGTGCCTCGGACAGCCGATACGATGAGCAGTACTTC
CASDSRYDEQYF
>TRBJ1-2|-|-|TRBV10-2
TGCGCCAGCAGTGATATGGGGGGTTATGGCTACACCTTC
CASSDMGGYGYTF
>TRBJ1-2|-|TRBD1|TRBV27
TGTGCCAGCAGTTTCCAGGGGGCCTATGGCTACACCTTC
CASSFQGAYGYTF
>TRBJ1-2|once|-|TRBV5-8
TGTGCCAGCAGCCTGCGAGTTGGCGGGGGGCCGGTTCACTATGGCTACACCTTC
CASSLRVGGGPVHYGYTF
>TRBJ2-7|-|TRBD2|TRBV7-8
TGTGCCAGCAGCTGGCGGGGGACCTCCTACGAGCAGTACTTC
CASSWRGTSYEQYF
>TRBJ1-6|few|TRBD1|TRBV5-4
TGTGCCAGCAGCCATGCCGGGACAGGGCGGAATTCACCCCTCCACTTT
CASSHAGTGRNSPLHF
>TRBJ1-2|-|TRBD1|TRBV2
TGTGCCAGCAGCCCAGCAGGGGGTCTTGACTATGGCTACACCTTC
CASSPAGGLDYGYTF
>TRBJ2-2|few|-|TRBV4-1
TGCGCCAGCAGCCAAACCCCTGGGGAGGACACCGGGGAGCTGTTTTTT
CASSQTPGEDTGELFF
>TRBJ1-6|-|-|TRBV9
TGTGCCAGCAGCGACAGGGCGAGCTCCTATAATTCACCCCTCCACTTT
CASSDRASSYNSPLHF
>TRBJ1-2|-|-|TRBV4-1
TGCGCCAGCAGCCAGTATCCCGTAGGAGATTCTAACTATGGCTACACCTTC
CASSQYPVGDSNYGYTF
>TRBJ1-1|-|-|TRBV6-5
TGTGCCAGCAGTCCGAACCAGGGGAGCACTGAAGCTTTCTTT
CASSPNQGSTEAFF
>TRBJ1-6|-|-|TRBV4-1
TGCGCCAGCAGCCAAATGGAGGGGAAGGCCCTCCACTTT
CASSQMEGKALHF
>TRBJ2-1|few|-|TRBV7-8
TGTGCCAGCAGCTTAGGGCAGGGCGGCAATGAGCAGTTCTTC
CASSLGQGGNEQFF
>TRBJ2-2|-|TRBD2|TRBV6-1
TGTGCCAGCCCAACTAGCGGGGAGACCGGGGAGCTGTTTTTT
CASPTSGETGELFF
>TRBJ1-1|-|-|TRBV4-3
TGCGCCAGCAGCCCTAGTTCGACAGGGAACACTGAAGCTTTCTTT
CASSPSSTGNTEAFF
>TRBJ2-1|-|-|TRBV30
TGTGCCTGGAGTGAGGTAGCGGTCGTTAATGAGCAGTTCTTC
CAWSEVAVVNEQFF
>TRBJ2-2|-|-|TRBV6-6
TGTGCCAGCAGTTACTCCATCCCAGCGAACACCGGGGAGCTGTTTTTT
CASSYSIPANTGELFF
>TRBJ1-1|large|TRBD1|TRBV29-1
TGCAGCGTGTCACAGGGGGACGGAACTGAAGCTTTCTTT
CSVSQGDGTEAFF
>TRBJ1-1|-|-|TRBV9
TGTGCCAGCAGCCCCCACCTAGGGGAGGCCACTGAAGCTTTCTTT
CASSPHLGEATEAFF
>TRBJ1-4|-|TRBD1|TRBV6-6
TGTGCCAGCAGTTACGAGGGGGCTCGGGAAAAACTGTTTTTT
CASSYEGAREKLFF
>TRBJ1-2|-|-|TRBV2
TGTGCCAGCAGTGATATTGGGGTGCGGGACTATGGCTACACCTTC
CASSDIGVRDYGYTF
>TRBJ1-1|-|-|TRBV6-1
TGTGCCAGCATCAGGGTGGAGCCGAACACTGAAGCTTTCTTT
CASIRVEPNTEAFF
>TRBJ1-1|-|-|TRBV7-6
TGTGCCAGCAGCTTAGGAACAACGAACACTGAAGCTTTCTTT
CASSLGTTNTEAFF
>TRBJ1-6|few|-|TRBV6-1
TGTGCCAGCAGTGAAGAGGGGCCAAATTCACCCCTCCACTTT
CASSEEGPNSPLHF
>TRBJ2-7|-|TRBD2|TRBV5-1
TGCGCCAGCAGCTCCGGGACTAGCGGACTCTACGAGCAGTACTTC
CASSSGTSGLYEQYF
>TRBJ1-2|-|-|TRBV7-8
TGTGCCAGCAGCCTCATTGACAGTAACTATGGCTACACCTTC
CASSLIDSNYGYTF
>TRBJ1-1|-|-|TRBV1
TGCACCAGCAGACACCCGGGGAGGGGGTCGCTGACTCTCACTGAAGCTTTCTTT
CTSRHPGRGSLTLTEAFF
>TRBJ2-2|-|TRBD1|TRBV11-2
TGTGCCAGCAGCTTCAGACAGGGGCGGATCACCGGGGAGCTGTTTTTT
CASSFRQGRITGELFF
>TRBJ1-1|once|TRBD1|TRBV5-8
TGTGCCAGCAGTCTGTCCAGGGGGCGGACCCGAATTGAAGCTTTCTTT
CASSLSRGRTRIEAFF